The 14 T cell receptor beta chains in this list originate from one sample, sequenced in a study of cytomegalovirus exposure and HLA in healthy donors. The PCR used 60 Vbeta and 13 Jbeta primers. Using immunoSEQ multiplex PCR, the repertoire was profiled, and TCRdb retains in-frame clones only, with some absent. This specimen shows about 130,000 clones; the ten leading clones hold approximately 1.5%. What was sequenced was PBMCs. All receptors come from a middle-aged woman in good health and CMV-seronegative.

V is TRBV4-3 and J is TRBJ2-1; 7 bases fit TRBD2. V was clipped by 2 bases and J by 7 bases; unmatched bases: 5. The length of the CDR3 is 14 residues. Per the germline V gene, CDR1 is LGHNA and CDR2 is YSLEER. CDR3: CASSQNTGGNEQFF. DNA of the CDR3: TGCGCCAGCAGCCAAAACACCGGGGGGAATGAGCAGTTCTTC.

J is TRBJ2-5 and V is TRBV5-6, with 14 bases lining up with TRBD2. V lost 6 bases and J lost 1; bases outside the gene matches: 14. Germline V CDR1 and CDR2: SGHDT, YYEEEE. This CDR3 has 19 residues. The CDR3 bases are TGTGCCAGCACTCTACTGCGGACTAGCGGGGGGCCCCCCCAAGAGACCCAGTACTTC. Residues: CASTLLRTSGGPPQETQYF.

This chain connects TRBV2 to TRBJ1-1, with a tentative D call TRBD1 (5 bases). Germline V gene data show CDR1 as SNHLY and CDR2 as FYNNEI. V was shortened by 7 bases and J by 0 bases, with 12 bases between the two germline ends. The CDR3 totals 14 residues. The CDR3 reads CASNRQFMNTEAFF. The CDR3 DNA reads TGTGCCAGCAACCGACAGTTCATGAACACTGAAGCTTTCTTT.

CDR3 DNA sequence: TGTGCCAGCTTTTCAAGGGAGCGACCGTCGAGGACCGGGGAGCTGTTTTTT. Its protein product is CASFSRERPSRTGELFF. The chain combines TRBV5-4 with TRBJ2-2; weak D call: TRBD2 (5 bases). The V end lost 7 bases, the J end lost 5 bases, and 24 bases lay between the germline ends. The germline V gene encodes CDR1 SGHNT and CDR2 YYREEE (reference sequence). The CDR3 sequence is 17 residues long.

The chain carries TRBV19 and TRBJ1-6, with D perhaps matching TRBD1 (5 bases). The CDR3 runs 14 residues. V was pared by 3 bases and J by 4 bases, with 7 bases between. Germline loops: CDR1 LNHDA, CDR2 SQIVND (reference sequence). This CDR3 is CASSMGRYNSPLHF. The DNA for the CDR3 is TGTGCCAGTAGTATGGGGCGGTATAATTCACCCCTCCACTTT.

The CDR3 reads CASSYSAGREQYV. DNA of the CDR3: TGTGCCAGCAGTTACTCTGCGGGGCGCGAGCAGTACGTC. The chain carries TRBV6-5 and TRBJ2-7; tentatively, D is TRBD2 (6 bases). Trimming shortened V by 0 bases and J by 6 bases, and 9 bases separated the two germline ends. The CDR3 is 13 amino acids. The germline V gene has CDR1 MNHEY and CDR2 SVGAGI.

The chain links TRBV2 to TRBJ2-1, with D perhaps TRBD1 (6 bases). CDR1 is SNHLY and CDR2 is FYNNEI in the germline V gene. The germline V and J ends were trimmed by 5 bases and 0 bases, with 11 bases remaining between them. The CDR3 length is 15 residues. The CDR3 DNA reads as TGTGCCAGCAGTAGCAGGGGTAGCTCCTACAATGAGCAGTTCTTC. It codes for CASSSRGSSYNEQFF.

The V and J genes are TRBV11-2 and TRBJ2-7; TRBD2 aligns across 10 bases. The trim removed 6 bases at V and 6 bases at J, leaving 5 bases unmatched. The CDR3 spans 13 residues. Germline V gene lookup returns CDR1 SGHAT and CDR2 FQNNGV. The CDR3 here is CASRTSGSPEQYF. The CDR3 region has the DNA TGTGCCAGCAGGACTAGCGGGTCCCCCGAGCAGTACTTC.

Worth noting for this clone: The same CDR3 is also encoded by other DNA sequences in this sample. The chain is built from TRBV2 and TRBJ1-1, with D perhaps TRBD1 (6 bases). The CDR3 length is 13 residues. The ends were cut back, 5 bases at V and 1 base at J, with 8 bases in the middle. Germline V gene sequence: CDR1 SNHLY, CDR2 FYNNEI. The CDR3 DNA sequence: TGTGCCAGCAGTTTACAGGGGAACACTGAAGCTTTCTTT. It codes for CASSLQGNTEAFF.

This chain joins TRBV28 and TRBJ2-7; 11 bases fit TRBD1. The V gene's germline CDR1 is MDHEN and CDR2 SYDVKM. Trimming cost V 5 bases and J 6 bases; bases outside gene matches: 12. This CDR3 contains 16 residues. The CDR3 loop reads CASSPQTGTGGGEQYF. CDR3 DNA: TGTGCCAGCAGTCCACAAACCGGGACAGGGGGTGGCGAGCAGTACTTC.

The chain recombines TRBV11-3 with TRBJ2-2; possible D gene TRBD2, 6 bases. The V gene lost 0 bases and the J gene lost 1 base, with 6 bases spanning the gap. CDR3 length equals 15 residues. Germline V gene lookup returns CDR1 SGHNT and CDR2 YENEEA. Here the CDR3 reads CASSLEGGNTGELFF. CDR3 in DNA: TGTGCCAGCAGCTTAGAGGGGGGGAACACCGGGGAGCTGTTTTTT. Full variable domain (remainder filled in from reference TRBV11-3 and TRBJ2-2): EAGVVQSPRYKIIEKKQPVAFWCNPISGHNTLYWYLQNLGQGPELLIRYENEEAVDDSQLPKDRFSAERLKGVDSTLKIQPAELGDSAVYLCASSLEGGNTGELFFGEGSRLTVL.

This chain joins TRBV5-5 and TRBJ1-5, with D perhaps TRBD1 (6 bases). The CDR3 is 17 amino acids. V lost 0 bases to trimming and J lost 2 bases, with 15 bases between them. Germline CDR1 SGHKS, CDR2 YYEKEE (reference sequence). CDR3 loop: CASSLDRDLWRNQPQHF. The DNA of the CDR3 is TGTGCCAGCAGCTTGGACAGGGACCTGTGGCGCAATCAGCCCCAGCATTTT.

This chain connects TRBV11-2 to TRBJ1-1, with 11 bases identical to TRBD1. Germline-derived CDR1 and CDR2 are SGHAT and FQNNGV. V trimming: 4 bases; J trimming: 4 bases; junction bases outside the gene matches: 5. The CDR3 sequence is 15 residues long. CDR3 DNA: TGTGCCAGCAGCTGGACCGGGACAGGGGGCACTGAAGCTTTCTTT. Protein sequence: CASSWTGTGGTEAFF. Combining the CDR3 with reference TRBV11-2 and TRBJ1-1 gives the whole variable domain EAGVAQSPRYKIIEKRQSVAFWCNPISGHATLYWYQQILGQGPKLLIQFQNNGVVDDSQLPKDRFSAERLKGVDSTLKIQPAKLEDSAVYLCASSWTGTGGTEAFFGQGTRLTVV.

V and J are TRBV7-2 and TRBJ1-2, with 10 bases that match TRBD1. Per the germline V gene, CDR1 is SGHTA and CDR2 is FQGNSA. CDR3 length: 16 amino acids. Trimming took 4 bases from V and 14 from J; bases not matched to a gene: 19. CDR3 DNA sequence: TGTGCCAGCAGCTCTACCCGACGTGGGACAGGGGTACGCTTAACCTTC. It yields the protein CASSSTRRGTGVRLTF.